These 30 T cell receptor beta chains originate from one sample sequenced in a study of T-cell memory formation after mild COVID-19. Each CDR3 protein gets one entry after TCRdb re-called the 5' RACE reads with MiXCR. Of almost 250,000 distinct CDR3 sequences in the sample, about 16% were seen once. The sequenced material came from PBMCs or a T cell subset sorted from them (not recorded which). Receptors were obtained from an adult woman who had mild COVID-19 (a few samples of this study predate the infection). Cell type and time point are not known.

This clonotype came up a few times. This sequence joins TRBV27 and TRBJ1-1, with no clear D. Germline loops: CDR1 MNHEY, CDR2 SMNVEV (reference sequence). Trimming took off 0 bases at V and 5 bases at J, with 10 bases between the two ends. The CDR3 covers 14 residues. CDR3 sequence reads: CASSLSPMRTEAFF. Written as DNA, the CDR3 is TGTGCCAGCAGTTTATCTCCGATGAGGACTGAAGCTTTCTTT.

V and J are TRBV4-2 and TRBJ2-1, with 7 bases lining up with TRBD2. V was pared by 3 bases and J by 8 bases, with 4 bases of the junction left unmatched. Germline CDR1 reads LGHNA; CDR2 reads YNFKEQ. This CDR3 is 13 amino acids long. This chain's CDR3 is CASSQTSKHEQFF. CDR3 coding DNA: TGTGCCAGCAGCCAGACTAGCAAGCATGAGCAGTTCTTC.

The gene calls are TRBV5-1 and TRBJ2-7, with 7 bases identical to TRBD1. Germline lookup yields CDR1 SGHRS and CDR2 YFSETQ. The CDR3 covers 16 residues. The trim removed 0 bases at V and 0 bases at J, leaving 6 bases unmatched. CDR3: CASSLEPTGSSYEQYF. CDR3 sequence (DNA): TGCGCCAGCAGCTTGGAGCCGACAGGGAGCTCCTACGAGCAGTACTTC. The variable domain in full, completed from reference TRBV5-1 and TRBJ2-7, reads KAGVTQTPRYLIKTRGQQVTLSCSPISGHRSVSWYQQTPGQGLQFLFEYFSETQRNKGNFPGRFSGRQFSNSRSEMNVSTLELGDSALYLCASSLEPTGSSYEQYFGPGTRLTVT.

This clonotype has more than one count but fewer than ten. V is TRBV20-1 and J is TRBJ1-2; no clear D gene. Germline CDR1 reads DFQATT; CDR2 reads SNEGSKA (reference sequence). The CDR3 extends over 14 amino acids. V was cut by 0 bases and J by 12 bases, with 20 bases left in between. The CDR3 coding sequence is TGCAGTGCTAGAGATGGGGTTCTCGGGTTCCCAAACACCTTC. Amino acid sequence: CSARDGVLGFPNTF.

This clonotype occurred many times. CDR3 bases: TGTGCCAGCAGTTACAACTTGGCTAGCAGATACACCGGGGAGCTGTTTTTT. It yields the protein CASSYNLASRYTGELFF. V and J are TRBV6-2 or TRBV6-3 and TRBJ2-2; TRBD2 is a possible D gene (5 bases). The germline V gene encodes CDR1 MNHEY and CDR2 SVGEGT. This CDR3 region has 17 residues. V was pared by 2 bases and J by 3 bases, with 16 bases between.

This clonotype was observed a few times. The chain uses TRBV30 and TRBJ1-1, with D uncertain. This CDR3 spans 12 amino acids. CDR1 GTSNPN and CDR2 SVGIG come from the germline V gene (reference sequence). Trimming pared 2 bases from V and 0 bases from J, leaving 4 bases between. CDR3 in amino acids: CAWSRMNTEAFF. The CDR3 DNA follows: TGTGCCTGGAGTCGAATGAACACTGAAGCTTTCTTT.

This CDR3 is CASSLRGQLNTEAFF. The CDR3 DNA reads as TGTGCCAGCAGTTTGAGGGGACAGTTGAACACTGAAGCTTTCTTT. J is TRBJ1-1 and V is TRBV12-3 or TRBV12-4; TRBD1 matches 7 bases. The CDR3 is 15 residues long. Germline trimming cut 3 bases from V and 0 bases from J; bases unmatched to any gene: 4.

This clonotype was detected many times. J is TRBJ2-7 and V is TRBV3-1; 8 bases agree with TRBD1. CDR3 length: 16 residues. Germline trimming cut 0 bases from V and 3 bases from J; bases unmatched to any gene: 7. Germline CDR1 LGHDT, CDR2 YNNKEL (reference sequence). The CDR3 nucleotides read TGTGCCAGCAGCCAAGAGTCTCGGACAGGGCACTACGAGCAGTACTTC. This encodes CASSQESRTGHYEQYF.

This chain links TRBV12-3 or TRBV12-4 with TRBJ2-2; TRBD1 is a possible D gene (6 bases). V gave up 6 bases and J gave up 0 bases, with 14 bases separating them. The CDR3 totals 16 residues. In nucleotides, the CDR3 is TGTGCCAGCAGCCTACAGGGACCCCCGAACACCGGGGAGCTGTTTTTT. Translating gives CASSLQGPPNTGELFF.

The rearrangement uses TRBV12-3 or TRBV12-4 and TRBJ1-2; weak D call: TRBD1 (6 bases). Trimming left V 6 bases short and J 7 bases short, with 24 bases between. The CDR3 loop spans 16 amino acids. CDR3 amino acids: CASSHTLDRSRGGYTF. The CDR3 DNA reads TGTGCCAGCAGCCACACCCTCGACAGGTCCCGGGGTGGCTACACCTTC.

This clonotype was recorded only once. This sequence joins TRBV7-8 and TRBJ2-3; D not certain. This CDR3 region has 12 residues. The V end was cut by 3 bases, the J end by 4 bases, with 5 bases between. CDR1 is SGHVS, CDR2 FQNEAQ, per germline. CDR3 sequence reads: CASSFTADTQYF. The CDR3 DNA sequence: TGTGCCAGCAGCTTTACAGCAGATACGCAGTATTTT. The variable domain in full, with the rest retrieved from reference TRBV7-8 and TRBJ2-3, is GAGVSQSPRYKVAKRGQDVALRCDPISGHVSLFWYQQALGQGPEFLTYFQNEAQLDKSGLPSDRFFAERPEGSVSTLKIQRTQQEDSAVYLCASSFTADTQYFGPGTRLTVL.

The chain joins TRBV6-5 to TRBJ2-3; 7 nucleotides line up with TRBD2. Germline V gene sequence: CDR1 MNHEY, CDR2 SVGAGI. The CDR3 sequence is 15 residues long. V lost 2 bases and J lost 4; bases outside the gene matches: 6. The CDR3 loop is CASSYMAGVADTQYF. CDR3 coding DNA: TGTGCCAGCAGTTACATGGCGGGAGTGGCAGATACGCAGTATTTT.

The chain links TRBV5-1 to TRBJ1-1, with 11 bases aligning to TRBD1. Germline V lookup: CDR1 SGHRS, CDR2 YFSETQ. The CDR3 spans 20 residues. After removal of 1 base from V and 5 bases from J, the junction contained 19 bases not matched to a gene. CDR3 in DNA: TGCGCCAGCAGCTTGATTGGACAGGGGGCAATCAAGGAATTGCGGACTGAAGCTTTCTTT. As protein: CASSLIGQGAIKELRTEAFF.

J is TRBJ2-3 and V is TRBV6-1, with D tentatively TRBD2 (6 bases). V was shortened by 1 base and J by 5 bases, with 10 bases between the two germline ends. The CDR3 contains 14 residues. Per the germline V gene, CDR1 is MNHNS and CDR2 is SASEGT. CDR3 sequence (DNA): TGTGCCAGCAGTGAAGACTGGGGGGAAGATACGCAGTATTTT. Encoded protein: CASSEDWGEDTQYF.

The CDR3 loop reads CASKPGQTSGANVLTF. Here the CDR3 DNA reads TGTGCCAGTAAGCCGGGTCAGACCTCTGGGGCCAACGTCCTGACTTTC. This sequence joins TRBV19 and TRBJ2-6, with D unresolved. CDR3 length equals 16 residues. CDR1 and CDR2 (germline): LNHDA, SQIVND (reference sequence). The ends were cut back, 7 bases at V and 0 bases at J, with 13 bases in the middle.

The chain combines TRBV4-3 with TRBJ2-1; tentatively, D is TRBD2 (6 bases). In germline, CDR1 is LGHNA, CDR2 YSLEER. The CDR3 has 15 residues. The V and J ends lost 8 bases and 2 bases respectively, with 16 bases between them. CDR3 sequence reads: CASGERVGPYNEQFF. CDR3 nucleotide sequence: TGCGCCAGCGGGGAGCGGGTCGGGCCCTACAATGAGCAGTTCTTC.

The table lists this clonotype with a few counts. The chain links TRBV5-1 to TRBJ2-1; the match to TRBD2 covers 10 bases. The CDR3 extends over 17 amino acids. Germline loops: CDR1 SGHRS, CDR2 YFSETQ. The junction had 10 bases not matched to a gene; V was cut back by 2 bases and J by 5 bases. As DNA, the CDR3 is TGCGCCAGCAGCTTTAAACGAGGACTAGCGGTAAACAATGAGCAGTTCTTC. Its protein is CASSFKRGLAVNNEQFF. Variable domain in full (rest from reference TRBV5-1 and TRBJ2-1): KAGVTQTPRYLIKTRGQQVTLSCSPISGHRSVSWYQQTPGQGLQFLFEYFSETQRNKGNFPGRFSGRQFSNSRSEMNVSTLELGDSALYLCASSFKRGLAVNNEQFFGPGTRLTVL.

The sample holds a few counts of this clonotype. V gene TRBV4-1 combines with J gene TRBJ1-2; D is unresolved. The V and J ends lost 3 bases and 2 bases respectively, with 13 bases between them. There are 15 residues in the CDR3. Per germline, CDR1 MGHRA and CDR2 YSYEKL. This CDR3 is CASSQTGRANYGYTF. The DNA for the CDR3 is TGCGCCAGCAGCCAGACGGGGAGGGCGAACTATGGCTACACCTTC.

This clonotype was found once. The rearrangement uses TRBV6-5 and TRBJ1-1; D possibly corresponds to TRBD1 (5 bases). V shed 4 bases and J shed 7 bases, with 10 bases lying between them. The length of the CDR3 is 12 residues. The germline V gene has CDR1 MNHEY and CDR2 SVGAGI. CDR3 nucleotide sequence: TGTGCCAGCAGTTCTGGAACAGGTGAAGCTTTCTTT. It codes for CASSSGTGEAFF.

The chain links TRBV5-1 to TRBJ1-5; unclear D gene. The germline V and J ends were trimmed by 5 bases and 7 bases, with 10 bases remaining between them. CDR3 length equals 12 residues. From germline, CDR1 is SGHRS and CDR2 YFSETQ. The CDR3 here is CASREPGQPQHF. The DNA for the CDR3 is TGCGCCAGCAGGGAACCTGGCCAGCCCCAGCATTTT.

This clonotype came up a few times. V gene TRBV5-5 combines with J gene TRBJ2-7; 9 bases line up with TRBD1. The CDR3 sequence is 17 residues long. V shed 3 bases, J shed 1 base, and the junction held 11 bases outside the gene matches. Germline-derived CDR1 and CDR2 are SGHKS and YYEKEE (reference sequence). The CDR3 sequence: CASSSLPYGTGSYEQYF. Here the CDR3 DNA reads TGTGCCAGCAGCTCGCTCCCCTACGGGACAGGGTCCTACGAGCAGTACTTC. The full variable domain, rest sourced from reference TRBV5-5 and TRBJ2-7, is DAGVTQSPTHLIKTRGQQVTLRCSPISGHKSVSWYQQVLGQGPQFIFQYYEKEERGRGNFPDRFSARQFPNYSSELNVNALLLGDSALYLCASSSLPYGTGSYEQYFGPGTRLTVT.

The chain joins TRBV12-3 or TRBV12-4 to TRBJ1-2, with no clear D. The V end lost 5 bases, the J end lost 8 bases, and 9 bases lay between the germline ends. This CDR3 spans 11 amino acids. CDR3 nucleotide sequence: TGTGCCAGCAGTACATGGAGCGGCTACACCTTC. Translating it yields CASSTWSGYTF.

This clonotype was picked up many times. This chain links TRBV13 with TRBJ2-1; 9 bases are shared with TRBD2. The J segment lost 5 bases and the V segment lost 5 bases, leaving 7 bases of the junction unmatched. CDR3 size: 15 residues. Germline assignment: CDR1 PRHDT and CDR2 FYEKMQ (reference sequence). CDR3 bases: TGTGCCAGCAGCCGACCTAGCGGGGATGACAATGAGCAGTTCTTC. This gives the protein CASSRPSGDDNEQFF.

This clonotype was detected a few times. V is TRBV5-1 and J is TRBJ2-5; D not certain. In germline, CDR1 is SGHRS, CDR2 YFSETQ. V was cut by 0 bases and J by 0 bases, with 6 bases left in between. The CDR3 totals 14 residues. The CDR3 bases are TGCGCCAGCAGCTTGGTTGCCGACCAAGAGACCCAGTACTTC. Amino acid sequence: CASSLVADQETQYF.

This sequence joins TRBV27 and TRBJ1-3, with unresolved D. Germline V lookup: CDR1 MNHEY, CDR2 SMNVEV (reference sequence). V dropped 4 bases and J dropped 0 bases, with 7 bases sitting between them. The CDR3 covers 14 residues. The CDR3 DNA reads as TGTGCCAGCAGTTATATAGGCTCTGGAAACACCATATATTTT. Translating gives CASSYIGSGNTIYF.

V usage is TRBV24-1 and J usage is TRBJ2-3; 8 bases map to TRBD2. CDR3 size: 17 residues. V gave up 4 bases and J gave up 4 bases; unmatched junction bases: 12. Per germline, CDR1 KGHDR and CDR2 SFDVKD. For the CDR3, the DNA is TGTGCCACCAGTGACACGATAGCGGGACCCAGGGCAGATACGCAGTATTTT. Amino acid sequence: CATSDTIAGPRADTQYF.

V usage is TRBV20-1 and J usage is TRBJ2-3, with a possible D match to TRBD2 (7 bases). The CDR3 contains 15 residues. V shed 6 bases and J shed 2 bases, with 18 bases lying between them. CDR1 and CDR2 (germline): DFQATT, SNEGSKA (reference sequence). CDR3 sequence (DNA): TGCAGTGCCTGTCACCGGGGGGCCCCCACAGATACGCAGTATTTT. It specifies CSACHRGAPTDTQYF.

The chain recombines TRBV15 with TRBJ2-3; D call uncertain. Looked up from germline, CDR1 is LNHNV and CDR2 is YYDKDF (reference sequence). The CDR3 is made up of 15 amino acids. Deletions cut 1 base from V and 4 bases from J, with 12 bases between. The CDR3 sequence: CATSRVSSRSDTQYF. CDR3 coding DNA: TGTGCCACCAGCAGAGTTAGCAGCCGGTCAGATACGCAGTATTTT.

This clonotype was detected many times. The chain is built from TRBV5-1 and TRBJ2-5; TRBD2 agrees at 9 bases. V shed 2 bases, J shed 4 bases, and the junction held 9 bases outside the gene matches. The CDR3 is 16 amino acids. Germline assignment: CDR1 SGHRS and CDR2 YFSETQ. This CDR3 reads CASSFNSGGISETQYF. In DNA, the CDR3 is TGCGCCAGCAGCTTTAATAGCGGGGGAATCTCAGAGACCCAGTACTTC.

This clonotype appeared a few times. This rearrangement joins TRBV7-9 to TRBJ2-1; tentatively, D is TRBD2 (6 bases). This CDR3 comprises 14 residues. Trimming cost V 8 bases and J 4 bases, with 15 bases left between them. CDR1 SEHNR and CDR2 FQNEAQ come from the germline V gene (reference sequence). CDR3 in DNA: TGTGCCAGCGCCCCGGGACTTCCTTACAATGAGCAGTTCTTC. Translating it yields CASAPGLPYNEQFF. Looking up the rest from reference TRBV7-9 and TRBJ2-1 gives the full variable domain: DTGVSQNPRHKITKRGQNVTFRCDPISEHNRLYWYRQTLGQGPEFLTYFQNEAQLEKSRLLSDRFSAERPKGSFSTLEIQRTEQGDSAMYLCASAPGLPYNEQFFGPGTRLTVL.